The TCR beta chain under discussion was sequenced for a study of T cell repertoires in cytomegalovirus infection. Study details: Public TCR beta signatures were indicative of both CMV infection and a matching HLA type.

This clonotype was recorded a few times. What it binds is unknown. Study-wide results and limits: HLA-C-restricted CMV clonotypes gave the most frequent clonotype in two of eight donors.

The CDR3 runs 15 residues. Germline CDR1 is SNHLY and CDR2 is FYNNEI. The J segment lost 8 bases and the V segment lost 6 bases, leaving 12 bases of the junction unmatched. TCRdb fed the reads into MiXCR, producing one record per CDR3 protein. The top ten clones hold around 2.8% of a sample with approximately 700,000 distinct CDR3 sequences, 35% of them seen once. The source material was PBMCs. This chain links TRBV2 with TRBJ2-1, with TRBD2 matching 8 bases. The clonotype originates from a human donor in good health (CMV status not recorded). Some clones in this sample may be carry-over from other donors' samples. CDR3 residues: CASRLAAQAPDEQFF. The CDR3 DNA is TGTGCCAGCAGACTAGCGGCCCAGGCACCCGATGAGCAGTTCTTC.